This T cell receptor beta chain derives from a study of cytomegalovirus exposure and HLA in healthy donors. Study-wide points: In an earlier analysis, in roughly 580 donors, most V segments appeared productive either ~87% or ~30% of the time. No immune exposure information besides CMV serostatus was available.

PCR was performed using 60 Vbeta and 13 Jbeta primers. Sequenced by immunoSEQ multiplex PCR; TCRdb stores in-frame clones only, minus some. The table lists roughly 100,000 clones, under 85% of them singletons. Trimming cost V 11 bases and J 4 bases, with 12 bases left between them. The CDR3 is made up of 12 amino acids. Per germline, CDR1 SGHVS and CDR2 FQNEAQ. Note on this clone: As yet, its antigen is unknown.

While unrecorded immune exposures were likely, the donors were nominally healthy when sampled. The sequence was obtained from a young man in good health and CMV-seronegative. Sample: PBMCs. The chain joins TRBV7-8 to TRBJ1-5; a possible D gene is TRBD1 (6 bases). CDR3 region: CAVGALNQPQHF. The DNA of the CDR3 is TGTGCCGTGGGGGCTTTAAATCAGCCCCAGCATTTT.